This is a list of T cell receptor beta chains from one sample in a study of beta chain features in type 1 diabetes. TCRdb's copy holds only in-frame clones and misses some; the assay was immunoSEQ multiplex PCR. The sample consists of about 140,000 clones, 9% to 10% of them appearing once. Sequencing was carried out using central memory CD4+ T cells from blood. The receptors originated from a woman aged 40 to 49 in good health. The CDR3 runs from the conserved cysteine through the conserved F or W. Each record gives: CDR3 protein, J gene, V gene.

CDR3 protein: CASSSGDLGNYGYTF
J gene: TRBJ1-2
V gene: TRBV5-1

CDR3 protein: CASSSDRGNEKLFF
J gene: TRBJ1-4
V gene: TRBV5-5

CDR3 protein: CSASDRGEQFF
J gene: TRBJ2-1
V gene: TRBV20-1

CDR3 protein: CAQAGDRRDTQYF
J gene: TRBJ2-3
V gene: TRBV10-3

CDR3 protein: CASRYSQGGTSTF
J gene: TRBJ1-2
V gene: TRBV6-6

CDR3 protein: CASSFSTPRQGFHEQYF
J gene: TRBJ2-7
V gene: TRBV27

CDR3 protein: CASSLALAVGELFF
J gene: TRBJ2-2
V gene: TRBV5-1

CDR3 protein: CSVVRAGANVLTF
J gene: TRBJ2-6
V gene: TRBV29-1

CDR3 protein: CASSQPISRNTIYF
J gene: TRBJ1-3
V gene: TRBV4-1

CDR3 protein: CASSLAGSGGTQYF
J gene: TRBJ2-5
V gene: TRBV7-2

CDR3 protein: CASSLSGPGQGNSQETQYF
J gene: TRBJ2-5
V gene: TRBV5-1

CDR3 protein: CASSRQGAGDGYTF
J gene: TRBJ1-2
V gene: TRBV2

CDR3 protein: CSVEDITGVGSVGYTF
J gene: TRBJ1-2
V gene: TRBV29-1

CDR3 protein: CASSQDDRVGNTIYF
J gene: TRBJ1-3
V gene: TRBV4-1

CDR3 protein: CASSFRLAGVYNEQFF
J gene: TRBJ2-1
V gene: TRBV11-2

CDR3 protein: CASRRGTSGGETQYF
J gene: TRBJ2-5
V gene: TRBV6-5

CDR3 protein: CASSQEGGQSFYNEQFF
J gene: TRBJ2-1
V gene: TRBV4-2

CDR3 protein: CASTNGDQPQHF
J gene: TRBJ1-5
V gene: TRBV6-6

CDR3 protein: CASSVPGSDTQYF
J gene: TRBJ2-3
V gene: TRBV5-6

CDR3 protein: CASRPRDRDEQYF
J gene: TRBJ2-7
V gene: TRBV27

CDR3 protein: CASSYSGGVAYEQYF
J gene: TRBJ2-7
V gene: TRBV6-5

CDR3 protein: CASSPQGPGDEKLFF
J gene: TRBJ1-4
V gene: TRBV5-5

CDR3 protein: CASSPGQGGRYGYTF
J gene: TRBJ1-2
V gene: TRBV11-2

CDR3 protein: CATTSGGAADTQYF
J gene: TRBJ2-3
V gene: TRBV2

CDR3 protein: CASSLGAGVGTEAFF
J gene: TRBJ1-1
V gene: TRBV5-1

CDR3 protein: CASSLTAGAYGYTF
J gene: TRBJ1-2
V gene: TRBV2

CDR3 protein: CASSLAGIRRGGRETQYF
J gene: TRBJ2-5
V gene: TRBV7-9

CDR3 protein: CASSRGLAGATRDQYF
J gene: TRBJ2-5
V gene: TRBV2

CDR3 protein: CASSARQAGELFF
J gene: TRBJ2-2
V gene: TRBV11-2

CDR3 protein: CASSRRGTGNSNQPQHF
J gene: TRBJ1-5
V gene: TRBV19

CDR3 protein: CASSPREGATGNTIYF
J gene: TRBJ1-3
V gene: TRBV18

CDR3 protein: CASGLGSGEATEAFF
J gene: TRBJ1-1
V gene: TRBV12-5

CDR3 protein: CASSLARDYEQYF
J gene: TRBJ2-7
V gene: TRBV5-8

CDR3 protein: CASSFLGQETQYF
J gene: TRBJ2-5
V gene: TRBV5-1

CDR3 protein: CASSLDRGSNQPQHF
J gene: TRBJ1-5
V gene: TRBV5-4

CDR3 protein: CASSHGQRNEKLFF
J gene: TRBJ1-4
V gene: TRBV7-9

CDR3 protein: CASSQHQGSPLHF
J gene: TRBJ1-6
V gene: TRBV14

CDR3 protein: CASRSKPGLLNNEQFF
J gene: TRBJ2-1
V gene: TRBV7-9

CDR3 protein: CASSLSTGNEKLFF
J gene: TRBJ1-4
V gene: TRBV5-1

CDR3 protein: CASSDQLSSSYNEQFF
J gene: TRBJ2-1
V gene: TRBV10-2

CDR3 protein: CASSETVTEAFF
J gene: TRBJ1-1
V gene: TRBV6-1

CDR3 protein: CASSSKKSGGSQETQYF
J gene: TRBJ2-5
V gene: TRBV5-4

CDR3 protein: CASSVTGGVGSYNSPLHF
J gene: TRBJ1-6
V gene: TRBV6-1

CDR3 protein: CASSLAGSTDTQYF
J gene: TRBJ2-3
V gene: TRBV7-9

CDR3 protein: CASSSTGRANTEAFF
J gene: TRBJ1-1
V gene: TRBV6-6

CDR3 protein: CASSHSKGSGELFF
J gene: TRBJ2-2
V gene: TRBV7-2

CDR3 protein: CASSVRAGTFTDTQYF
J gene: TRBJ2-3
V gene: TRBV9

CDR3 protein: CASSPAEGGYEQYF
J gene: TRBJ2-7
V gene: TRBV7-2

CDR3 protein: CASRPMNRRTLNYGYTF
J gene: TRBJ1-2
V gene: TRBV19

CDR3 protein: CASSPSGHSGNTIYF
J gene: TRBJ1-3
V gene: TRBV23-1

CDR3 protein: CASSSTGTSLTGGYTF
J gene: TRBJ1-2
V gene: TRBV19

CDR3 protein: CASSQYGSGGVDTQYF
J gene: TRBJ2-3
V gene: TRBV4-1

CDR3 protein: CASSPLYSQSSYNEQFF
J gene: TRBJ2-1
V gene: TRBV5-1

CDR3 protein: CASSQEYEQYF
J gene: TRBJ2-7
V gene: TRBV18

CDR3 protein: CASSLWDSGRETQYF
J gene: TRBJ2-5
V gene: TRBV5-4

CDR3 protein: CASSSPDTRTDTQYF
J gene: TRBJ2-3
V gene: TRBV6-6

CDR3 protein: CASSVANREAFF
J gene: TRBJ1-1
V gene: TRBV9

CDR3 protein: CASSMGQVADTQYF
J gene: TRBJ2-3
V gene: TRBV5-1

CDR3 protein: CASSGGGETQYF
J gene: TRBJ2-5
V gene: TRBV7-8

CDR3 protein: CASSFETATYEQYF
J gene: TRBJ2-7
V gene: TRBV7-9